This T cell receptor (beta chain) was sequenced during a study of shared clonotypes between healthy human individuals. Notes on the study in general: Some clonotypes were shared by all four sorted-subset donors, while others were not shared. The non-shared ones had lower generation probabilities than the shared ones.

In regard to this clone: What it binds is not known.

The CDR3 spans 16 residues. Germline trimming cut 2 bases from V and 6 bases from J; bases unmatched to any gene: 9. The V gene's germline CDR1 is SEHNR and CDR2 FQNEAQ (reference sequence). Original processing notes: ImmunoSEQ output lacked quality scores and full-length reads, limiting matched filtering. This table comes from immunoSEQ multiplex PCR, and its TCRdb copy is limited to in-frame clones, with some not included. V, J and clone size derive from that table, while D and trimming were established from the DNA sequence. This table holds millions of clones, about 95% found once. Only CD45RO-negative cells positively selected for CCR7 counted as naive CD8 cells, so terminally differentiated effector memory CD45RA+ cells were excluded.

The chain has TRBV7-9 and TRBJ2-1; 8 bases agree with TRBD2. This receptor was identified in a young man in good health. The sample was naive CD8+ T cells sorted from blood. In DNA, the CDR3 is TGTGCCAGCAGCTTACCGGGACTAGGGTTCGGCAATGAGCAGTTCTTC. Translation gives CASSLPGLGFGNEQFF.